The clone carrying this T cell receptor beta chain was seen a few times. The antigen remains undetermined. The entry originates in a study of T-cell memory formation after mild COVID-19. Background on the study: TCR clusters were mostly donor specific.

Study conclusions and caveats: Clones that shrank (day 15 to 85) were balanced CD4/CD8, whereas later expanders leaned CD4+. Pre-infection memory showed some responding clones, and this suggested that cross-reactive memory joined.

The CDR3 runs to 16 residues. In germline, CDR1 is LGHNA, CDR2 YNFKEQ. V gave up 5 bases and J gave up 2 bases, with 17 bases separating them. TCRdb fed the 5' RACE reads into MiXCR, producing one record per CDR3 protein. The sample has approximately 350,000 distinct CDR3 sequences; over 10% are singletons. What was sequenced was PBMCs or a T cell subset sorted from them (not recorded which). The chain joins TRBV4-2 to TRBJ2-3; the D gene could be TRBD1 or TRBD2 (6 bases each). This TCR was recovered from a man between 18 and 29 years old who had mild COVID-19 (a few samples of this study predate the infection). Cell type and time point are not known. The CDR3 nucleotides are TGTGCCAGCAGCGTAGGAGGGGGAGGCTTCACAGATACGCAGTATTTT. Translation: CASSVGGGGFTDTQYF.